This T cell receptor beta chain was sequenced during a study of Graves' ophthalmopathy and Graves' hyperthyroidism. Serum thyroxine and TRAb, along with clinical symptoms, thyroid ultrasound and orbital computed tomography, were what diagnosis relied on. TCR beta CDR3 regions were amplified from RNA transcripts. The workflow started with a first-round RT-PCR run with HTBI primers and then moved on to a second-round multiplex PCR. TCRdb processed the multiplex PCR reads anew with MiXCR; each CDR3 protein has one entry. The table has over a million distinct CDR3 sequences, 35% to 40% seen once. Overall study findings and caveats: In separating ophthalmopathy from stable hyperthyroidism, a 13-signature model achieved 87.88% sensitivity and around 80% specificity. In blood appeared most of the expanded thyroid clonotypes whose frequency exceeded 0.001.

A note on this clonotype: The antigen remains undetermined.

This TCR was sampled from an adult man with Graves' hyperthyroidism. The sample was peripheral blood or thyroid tissue (not recorded which).

The CDR3 region is CASSPGLDNYQPQHF. DNA for the CDR3: TGTGCCAGCAGCCCGGGCTTGGACAACTATCAGCCCCAGCATTTT. The chain is built from TRBV7-6 and TRBJ1-5; possible D gene TRBD1, 5 bases. The CDR3 is 15 amino acids. Germline CDR1 reads SGHVS; CDR2 reads FNYEAQ. V was cut by 5 bases and J by 5 bases, with 16 bases left in between.